This passage covers 32 T cell receptor beta chains from one sample sequenced in a study of T cell changes during pregnancy in multiple sclerosis (dated by TCRdb to about 2019). The library was obtained by the immunoSEQ multiplex PCR assay. TCRdb took this table from immuneACCESS and kept in-frame rearrangements with V and J called. Such tables lack part of the clones; where checked against another copy, unresolved V genes explain under half of the gap, and the rest is unexplained. This sample comprises about 73,000 clones, around 94% of them detected only once. The ten most abundant clones make up over 2.5% of the sample. The sample here was peripheral blood, taken in the third trimester of pregnancy. These receptors were obtained from a female donor in good health, enrolled as a control in a pregnancy study.

The chain links TRBV11-2 to TRBJ1-4; possibly TRBD1 for D (6 bases). The germline gives CDR1 SGHAT, CDR2 FQNNGV. V was shortened by 8 bases and J by 10 bases, with 14 bases between the two germline ends. The length of the CDR3 is 12 residues. This chain's CDR3 is CASGLGGGKLFF. Written as DNA, the CDR3 is TGTGCCAGCGGGCTAGGGGGTGGAAAACTGTTTTTT.

This chain joins TRBV5-8 and TRBJ2-7, with D tentatively TRBD1 (6 bases). The germline V and J ends were trimmed by 0 bases and 7 bases, with 14 bases remaining between them. Germline V CDR1 and CDR2: SGHTS, YDEGEE. This CDR3 spans 14 amino acids. In DNA form, the CDR3 reads TGTGCCAGCAGCTTGGGGGTGGGGGCCGGAGAGCAGTACTTC. Translated: CASSLGVGAGEQYF.

The rearrangement links TRBV7-2 to TRBJ1-3, with TRBD1 as a possible D gene (5 bases). V was trimmed by 0 bases and J by 4 bases, leaving 10 bases between them. The germline V gene has CDR1 SGHTA and CDR2 FQGNSA. The CDR3 has 15 residues. The CDR3 nucleotides are TGTGCCAGCAGCTTAGCAGGGGCCCAGGGAAACACCATATATTTT. It is translated as CASSLAGAQGNTIYF.

This rearrangement joins TRBV11-2 to TRBJ2-1; TRBD2 aligns across 9 bases. The junction had 13 bases not matched to a gene; V was cut back by 0 bases and J by 7 bases. Germline V lookup: CDR1 SGHAT, CDR2 FQNNGV. This CDR3 is 18 amino acids long. This chain's CDR3 is CASSLDLGWRGGGNEQFF. The CDR3 coding sequence is TGTGCCAGCAGCTTAGATCTAGGGTGGCGGGGGGGCGGAAATGAGCAGTTCTTC.

The V and J genes are TRBV13 and TRBJ1-2; 9 nucleotides agree with TRBD1. The V gene end was trimmed by 5 bases and the J gene end by 3 bases; junction bases not matched to a gene: 4. CDR3 length: 14 residues. Per the germline V gene, CDR1 is PRHDT and CDR2 is FYEKMQ (reference sequence). CDR3 coding DNA: TGTGCCAGCAGCAAGGGACAGGGACACTATGGCTACACCTTC. It translates to CASSKGQGHYGYTF.

This chain connects TRBV19 to TRBJ1-2; 7 nucleotides line up with TRBD1. This CDR3 has 14 residues. The V segment lost 4 bases and the J segment 5 bases; nucleotides outside the gene matches: 7. From germline, CDR1 is LNHDA and CDR2 SQIVND (reference sequence). For the CDR3, the DNA is TGTGCCAGTAGTACCCTCGACAGGGTATATGGCTACACCTTC. Translated, it gives CASSTLDRVYGYTF.

J is TRBJ2-3 and V is TRBV6-1; 11 bases map to TRBD2. From germline, CDR1 is MNHNS and CDR2 SASEGT. Unmatched junction bases numbered 4, after V lost 2 bases and J lost 6 bases. The CDR3 loop spans 15 amino acids. In nucleotides, the CDR3 is TGTGCCAGCAGTGAACTAGCGGGAGGTGGGGATACGCAGTATTTT. It translates to CASSELAGGGDTQYF.

The chain is built from TRBV5-4 and TRBJ1-2; D not certain. The CDR3 length is 15 residues. Trimming removed 9 bases at V and 1 base at J, with 19 bases between. From germline, CDR1 is SGHNT and CDR2 YYREEE (reference sequence). CDR3 region: CATGPVQTFNYGYTF. The CDR3 nucleotides are TGTGCCACAGGTCCCGTACAAACTTTTAACTATGGCTACACCTTC.

The V and J genes are TRBV29-1 and TRBJ2-3, with D possibly being TRBD1 (5 bases). Trimming took 0 bases from V and 6 from J, leaving 16 bases between them. Germline V gives CDR1 SQVTM, CDR2 ANQGSEA. CDR3 length: 15 amino acids. The CDR3 protein is CSVEDSKGNHDTQYF. The CDR3, as DNA: TGCAGCGTTGAAGATAGTAAGGGGAACCACGATACGCAGTATTTT.

The V call is TRBV27, the J call TRBJ2-1, with TRBD2 identical over 11 bases. The CDR3 totals 15 residues. Losses at the gene ends were 4 bases for V and 2 bases for J; bases not matched to a gene: 1. Germline V gives CDR1 MNHEY, CDR2 SMNVEV (reference sequence). The CDR3 region has the DNA TGTGCCAGCAGTTCTAGCGGGGGGCCCTACAATGAGCAGTTCTTC. Its protein is CASSSSGGPYNEQFF.

CDR3 sequence reads: CASSQDLGGGPDTQYF. The CDR3 DNA sequence: TGCGCCAGCAGCCAAGATTTAGGGGGGGGCCCAGATACGCAGTATTTT. The gene calls are TRBV4-1 and TRBJ2-3, with D possibly being TRBD2 (7 bases). The CDR3 is made up of 16 amino acids. In germline, CDR1 is MGHRA, CDR2 YSYEKL. Trimming stripped 0 bases from V and 4 bases from J, with 14 bases between.

The chain couples TRBV4-1 to TRBJ2-2; 9 bases agree with TRBD1. Trimming took 6 bases from V and 2 from J; bases not matched to a gene: 4. In germline, CDR1 is MGHRA, CDR2 YSYEKL. The CDR3 totals 15 residues. CDR3 protein: CASRRTGDNTGELFF. CDR3 DNA sequence: TGCGCCAGCAGACGGACAGGGGATAACACCGGGGAGCTGTTTTTT.

The chain recombines TRBV11-1 with TRBJ1-4, with 9 bases lining up with TRBD1. CDR3 length: 15 residues. V gave up 5 bases and J gave up 5 bases; unmatched junction bases: 6. Germline V gene lookup returns CDR1 SGHAT and CDR2 FQDESV (reference sequence). The CDR3 nucleotides read TGTGCCAGCAGCACCGGGACAGGGAGAAATGAAAAACTGTTTTTT. Translating gives CASSTGTGRNEKLFF.

The count of this clone is one. This rearrangement joins TRBV5-4 to TRBJ2-1; 12 bases map to TRBD2. The CDR3 totals 14 residues. The V segment lost 6 bases and the J segment 8 bases; nucleotides outside the gene matches: 6. Germline CDR1 reads SGHNT; CDR2 reads YYREEE (reference sequence). In DNA, the CDR3 is TGTGCCAGCACGGCTAGCGGGGGGGCACATGAGCAGTTCTTC. Protein product: CASTASGGAHEQFF.

In DNA form, the CDR3 reads TGCAGCGTTGAAAAGATGGACAAGGCCGACGACGGCTATGGCTACACCTTC. Amino acid sequence: CSVEKMDKADDGYGYTF. The rearrangement joins TRBV29-1 to TRBJ1-2, with a possible D match to TRBD1 (5 bases). The germline V gene has CDR1 SQVTM and CDR2 ANQGSEA. CDR3 length: 17 residues. The germline V and J ends were trimmed by 2 bases and 4 bases, with 23 bases remaining between them.

The V call is TRBV7-2, the J call TRBJ1-5; 9 bases match TRBD1. The CDR3 extends over 14 amino acids. The V gene's germline CDR1 is SGHTA and CDR2 FQGNSA. Trimming at V came to 6 bases and at J to 7 bases, leaving 7 bases not matched to a gene. The CDR3: CASSHRGRGQPQHF. CDR3 sequence (DNA): TGTGCCAGCAGTCACAGGGGGCGCGGGCAGCCCCAGCATTTT.

The chain couples TRBV19 to TRBJ2-1; the match to TRBD1 covers 7 bases. Germline V gives CDR1 LNHDA, CDR2 SQIVND (reference sequence). The V gene end was trimmed by 4 bases and the J gene end by 0 bases; junction bases not matched to a gene: 9. This CDR3 contains 17 residues. CDR3 loop: CASSTTGAMSSYNEQFF. CDR3 coding DNA: TGTGCCAGTAGTACAACAGGGGCCATGAGCTCCTACAATGAGCAGTTCTTC.

V usage is TRBV28 and J usage is TRBJ1-1; 7 positions agree with TRBD1. Germline CDR1 is MDHEN and CDR2 is SYDVKM. This CDR3 comprises 13 residues. With 6 bases clipped from V and 5 bases from J, the junction kept 6 bases outside the gene matches. CDR3 bases: TGTGCCAGCAGCTTCAACAGGGGAACTGAAGCTTTCTTT. Translating it yields CASSFNRGTEAFF. The full variable domain, its missing parts supplied by reference TRBV28 and TRBJ1-1, is DVKVTQSSRYLVKRTGEKVFLECVQDMDHENMFWYRQDPGLGLRLIYFSYDVKMKEKGDIPEGYSVSREKKERFSLILESASTNQTSMYLCASSFNRGTEAFFGQGTRLTVV.

The V and J genes are TRBV19 and TRBJ2-2; 7 positions agree with TRBD1. Germline CDR1 LNHDA, CDR2 SQIVND (reference sequence). Trimming cost V 1 base and J 6 bases; bases outside gene matches: 5. This CDR3 spans 15 amino acids. CDR3 residues: CASSIVGQSSGELFF. CDR3 coding DNA: TGTGCCAGTAGTATAGTGGGACAGAGCTCCGGGGAGCTGTTTTTT.

This clone was observed once. V usage is TRBV19 and J usage is TRBJ1-2; the match to TRBD1 covers 9 bases. This CDR3 has 14 residues. V was pared by 10 bases and J by 4 bases, with 10 bases of the junction left unmatched. CDR1 LNHDA and CDR2 SQIVND come from the germline V gene (reference sequence). CDR3 sequence reads: CATNRDREGYGYTF. The CDR3 DNA reads as TGTGCCACCAACCGGGACAGGGAGGGCTATGGCTACACCTTC.

The chain carries TRBV25-1 and TRBJ2-7; D gene unclear. Germline V gene data show CDR1 as MGHDK and CDR2 as SYGVNS. V was cut by 5 bases and J by 7 bases, with 21 bases left in between. This CDR3 has 15 residues. This CDR3 reads CASSPRAARRREQYF. CDR3 DNA sequence: TGTGCCAGCAGTCCCCGAGCCGCTAGACGTCGGGAGCAGTACTTC.

This clone was recorded at least ten times. The chain employs TRBV6-4 and TRBJ2-1; D might be TRBD2 (7 bases). V lost 2 bases, J lost 7 bases, and 15 bases lay in between. The CDR3 contains 15 residues. From germline, CDR1 is MRHNA and CDR2 SNTAGT. For the CDR3, the DNA is TGTGCCAGCAGTGACGAGGGGGGGGGCCGGAATGAGCAGTTCTTC. It specifies CASSDEGGGRNEQFF.

This chain connects TRBV6-1 to TRBJ1-1; a possible D gene is TRBD1 (5 bases). Germline CDR1 is MNHNS and CDR2 is SASEGT. The V gene lost 4 bases and the J gene lost 1 base, with 10 bases spanning the gap. The CDR3 has 14 residues. The CDR3 DNA sequence: TGTGCCAGCAGTGTCCCTACAGGGAACACTGAAGCTTTCTTT. This translates into CASSVPTGNTEAFF.

With respect to this clone: Other DNA sequences of this sample code for an identical CDR3. The V and J genes are TRBV20-1 and TRBJ2-5; no clear D gene. The germline V gene encodes CDR1 DFQATT and CDR2 SNEGSKA (reference sequence). Trimming took 6 bases from V and 5 from J, leaving 10 bases between them. The CDR3 has 11 amino acids. Here the CDR3 DNA reads TGCAGTGCCACGAATCAGGAGACCCAGTACTTC. This sequence encodes CSATNQETQYF.

There are a few counts of this clone. The rearrangement uses TRBV27 and TRBJ1-1; D is unclear. The germline V gene encodes CDR1 MNHEY and CDR2 SMNVEV (reference sequence). Trimming pared 7 bases from V and 7 bases from J, leaving 4 bases between. CDR3 length equals 9 residues. CDR3 sequence: CASTVEAFF. CDR3 in DNA: TGTGCCAGCACCGTTGAAGCTTTCTTT.

V gene TRBV9 combines with J gene TRBJ1-6, with 9 positions matching TRBD1. V lost 0 bases and J lost 5; bases outside the gene matches: 3. CDR1 is SGDLS, CDR2 YYNGEE, per germline. The CDR3 totals 16 residues. The CDR3 region has the DNA TGTGCCAGCAGCGTAGGAGGACAGGGGAATAATTCACCCCTCCACTTT. Translated, it gives CASSVGGQGNNSPLHF.

This clone occurred a few times. V and J are TRBV5-1 and TRBJ1-2; D call uncertain. The germline CDR1 and CDR2 sequences are SGHRS and YFSETQ. V dropped 0 bases and J dropped 2 bases, with 11 bases sitting between them. CDR3 size: 15 residues. The CDR3 DNA is TGCGCCAGCAGCTTGGGATCAGGCCTAAACTATGGCTACACCTTC. This sequence encodes CASSLGSGLNYGYTF.

This clone was seen once. The chain carries TRBV5-1 and TRBJ2-3, with D maybe TRBD1 (6 bases). Trimming left V 0 bases short and J 5 bases short, with 13 bases between. The CDR3 loop spans 15 amino acids. CDR1 is SGHRS and CDR2 is YFSETQ in the germline V gene. The CDR3 sequence is CASSLVGQTVDTQYF. CDR3 DNA: TGCGCCAGCAGCTTGGTTGGACAGACGGTAGATACGCAGTATTTT.

J is TRBJ2-3 and V is TRBV30; D might be TRBD1 (5 bases). Looked up from germline, CDR1 is GTSNPN and CDR2 is SVGIG (reference sequence). With 8 bases removed from V and 2 bases from J, the gap between germline ends came to 14 bases. The CDR3 spans 13 residues. Here the CDR3 DNA reads TGTGCCCTGGGGCAGCGCTACACAGATACGCAGTATTTT. Translation: CALGQRYTDTQYF.

J is TRBJ2-3 and V is TRBV5-1; D may be TRBD2 (7 bases). The germline V gene has CDR1 SGHRS and CDR2 YFSETQ. Trimming stripped 0 bases from V and 2 bases from J, with 13 bases between. This CDR3 has 16 residues. The CDR3 is CASSLVAGATTDTQYF. In DNA form, the CDR3 reads TGCGCCAGCAGCTTGGTGGCGGGGGCCACCACAGATACGCAGTATTTT.

This chain uses TRBV2 with TRBJ2-4, with 7 bases that match TRBD1. This CDR3 spans 16 amino acids. J gave up 4 bases and V 3 bases, and 9 bases lay outside the gene matches. Germline values: CDR1 SNHLY, CDR2 FYNNEI. The CDR3 protein is CASSDQPGQQKNIQYF. The CDR3 nucleotides read TGTGCCAGCAGTGATCAACCGGGACAGCAGAAAAACATTCAGTACTTC.

A single count supports this clone. The chain couples TRBV7-9 to TRBJ1-4; a possible D gene is TRBD1 (5 bases). CDR1 SEHNR and CDR2 FQNEAQ come from the germline V gene (reference sequence). The germline V and J ends were trimmed by 1 base and 7 bases, with 10 bases remaining between them. This CDR3 is 14 amino acids long. The CDR3 loop is CASSLDQGSEKLFF. DNA for the CDR3: TGTGCCAGCAGCTTAGATCAGGGATCTGAAAAACTGTTTTTT.